Each of the 24 T cell receptor beta chains below was sequenced from the same sample in a study of blood T cells in healthy people across ages. Together with a sample-barcoded 5' primer, a J-beta primer mix was included in a second PCR lasting roughly 7 to 11 cycles. TCRdb re-derived calls from the 5' RACE reads in MiXCR, one entry per CDR3 protein. The table has about 930,000 distinct CDR3 sequences, 29% seen once. The same data also contributed to another study, on T cells of mothers and their children.

The sequenced material came from blood. The receptors shown here come from a woman aged 40 to 49 in good health.

This clonotype appeared a few times. The chain joins TRBV12-3 or TRBV12-4 to TRBJ2-6; 9 nucleotides agree with TRBD1. Trimming at V came to 3 bases and at J to 0 bases, leaving 15 bases not matched to a gene. The CDR3 runs to 21 residues. CDR3 loop: CASSFLGTGTSPYSGANVLTF. The CDR3 bases are TGTGCCAGCAGTTTTCTGGGGACAGGGACCTCGCCATACTCTGGGGCCAACGTCCTGACTTTC.

This chain connects TRBV7-8 to TRBJ2-3, with 7 bases fitting TRBD1. The CDR3 has 16 amino acids. CDR1 and CDR2 (germline): SGHVS, FQNEAQ. V dropped 5 bases and J dropped 3; count of bases not matched to a gene: 11. CDR3 sequence: CASSTRQGLITDTQYF. The CDR3 region has the DNA TGTGCCAGCAGCACCCGACAGGGTCTAATTACAGATACGCAGTATTTT.

The J gene is TRBJ2-1, the V gene TRBV7-9, with 9 nucleotides matching TRBD1. Unmatched junction bases numbered 6, after V lost 1 base and J lost 5 bases. Per germline, CDR1 SEHNR and CDR2 FQNEAQ (reference sequence). The CDR3 is 16 amino acids. In DNA, the CDR3 is TGTGCCAGCAGCTTAGGTCGGACAGGGGTCGACAATGAGCAGTTCTTC. Protein product: CASSLGRTGVDNEQFF.

V gene TRBV7-8 combines with J gene TRBJ2-5; no clear D. This CDR3 spans 15 amino acids. Germline V gene sequence: CDR1 SGHVS, CDR2 FQNEAQ. Trimming pared 1 base from V and 1 base from J, leaving 10 bases between. CDR3 sequence: CASSLDLQVQETQYF. The CDR3 bases are TGTGCCAGCAGCTTAGATTTGCAGGTCCAAGAGACCCAGTACTTC.

The chain recombines TRBV12-3 or TRBV12-4 with TRBJ1-2, with 9 nucleotides matching TRBD1. V was pared by 6 bases and J by 4 bases, with 6 bases of the junction left unmatched. The CDR3 runs to 14 residues. Here the CDR3 reads CASRTGGSFYGYTF. The CDR3 coding sequence is TGTGCCAGCAGGACAGGGGGATCTTTCTATGGCTACACCTTC.

The V call is TRBV20-1, the J call TRBJ1-1; no clear D gene. The CDR3 spans 11 residues. Germline loops: CDR1 DFQATT, CDR2 SNEGSKA (reference sequence). Between the trimmed V and J ends, which lost 2 bases and 7 bases, there was a span of 8 bases. As DNA, the CDR3 is TGCAGTGCTAGATGGCAGTTTGAAGCTTTCTTT. Protein sequence: CSARWQFEAFF.

A word on this clonotype: A read error may explain this, as a much larger clone is one base away. J is TRBJ2-5 and V is TRBV6-2 or TRBV6-3; D may be TRBD1 or TRBD2 (5 bases each). The V end was cut by 0 bases, the J end by 4 bases, with 18 bases between. This CDR3 contains 17 residues. CDR1 is MNHEY and CDR2 is SVGEGT in the germline V gene. The CDR3 is CASSYSDRGPGPETQYF. DNA for the CDR3: TGTGCCAGCAGTTACTCGGACCGGGGCCCTGGGCCAGAGACCCAGTACTTC.

This clonotype came up a few times. The rearrangement uses TRBV28 and TRBJ2-7; 11 bases are a match to TRBD1. The V and J ends lost 5 bases and 2 bases, in that order; junction bases with no gene match: 5. Germline values: CDR1 MDHEN, CDR2 SYDVKM. This CDR3 spans 15 amino acids. The CDR3 protein is CASSRTGGAAYEQYF. The CDR3 bases are TGTGCCAGCAGTCGGACAGGGGGCGCCGCCTACGAGCAGTACTTC.

The V and J genes are TRBV3-1 and TRBJ1-3, with TRBD1 as a possible D gene (5 bases). V lost 2 bases, J lost 8 bases, and 16 bases lay in between. The germline CDR1 and CDR2 sequences are LGHDT and YNNKEL (reference sequence). CDR3 length equals 15 residues. This chain's CDR3 is CASSQQQGKAHTIYF. The DNA for the CDR3 is TGTGCCAGCAGCCAACAGCAGGGAAAGGCGCACACCATATATTTT.

This clonotype has more than one count but fewer than ten. The chain links TRBV7-2 to TRBJ2-1, with no clear D. Deletions cut 4 bases from V and 0 bases from J, with 10 bases between. Germline assignment: CDR1 SGHTA and CDR2 FQGNSA. This CDR3 is 15 amino acids long. Written as DNA, the CDR3 is TGTGCCAGCAGCTCAGAGTTGAGCTCCTACAATGAGCAGTTCTTC. Protein: CASSSELSSYNEQFF. Using reference TRBV7-2 and TRBJ2-1 for the parts outside the CDR3, the full variable domain is GAGVSQSPSNKVTEKGKDVELRCDPISGHTALYWYRQSLGQGLEFLIYFQGNSAPDKSGLPSDRFSAERTGGSVSTLTIQRTQQEDSAVYLCASSSELSSYNEQFFGPGTRLTVL.

This clonotype appeared many times. This rearrangement joins TRBV7-2 to TRBJ2-3; 10 positions match TRBD2. The junction had 3 bases not matched to a gene; V was cut back by 3 bases and J by 0 bases. The germline V gene has CDR1 SGHTA and CDR2 FQGNSA. The length of the CDR3 is 16 residues. This CDR3 reads CASSFGAGGSTDTQYF. CDR3 coding DNA: TGTGCCAGCAGCTTCGGAGCGGGGGGGAGCACAGATACGCAGTATTTT.

This clonotype was picked up many times. The J gene is TRBJ2-7, the V gene TRBV29-1; TRBD2 matches 7 bases. Trimming at V came to 3 bases and at J to 4 bases, leaving 6 bases not matched to a gene. The V gene's germline CDR1 is SQVTM and CDR2 ANQGSEA. This CDR3 is built from 13 residues. The CDR3 coding sequence is TGCAGCGTTGAGGGGCGGGGGTGGTACGAGCAGTACTTC. This encodes CSVEGRGWYEQYF.

The V and J genes are TRBV6-6 and TRBJ1-2, with D unclear. CDR3 size: 12 residues. Germline V gene data show CDR1 as MNHNY and CDR2 as SVGAGI (reference sequence). Deletions cut 5 bases from V and 10 bases from J, with 14 bases between. The CDR3 nucleotides read TGTGCCAGCAGTCAGGCCTTTTATCACTACACCTTC. Residues: CASSQAFYHYTF.

The V gene is TRBV20-1, the J gene TRBJ1-2; D is unresolved. V was trimmed by 4 bases and J by 8 bases, leaving 5 bases between them. The CDR3 loop spans 9 amino acids. The germline CDR1 and CDR2 sequences are DFQATT and SNEGSKA (reference sequence). This CDR3 reads CSAKGGYTF. As DNA, the CDR3 is TGCAGTGCTAAAGGCGGCTACACCTTC.

This clonotype occurred many times. The chain couples TRBV12-3 or TRBV12-4 to TRBJ1-2; D uncertain. V was trimmed by 5 bases and J by 6 bases, leaving 16 bases between them. This CDR3 spans 14 amino acids. CDR3 coding DNA: TGTGCCAGCAGTCCCCTGGAAGGGAGAAATGGCTACACCTTC. The encoded protein is CASSPLEGRNGYTF.

The chain is built from TRBV28 and TRBJ2-3; possibly TRBD1 for D (6 bases). CDR1 is MDHEN, CDR2 SYDVKM, per germline. Trimming stripped 6 bases from V and 4 bases from J, with 11 bases between. CDR3 length equals 13 residues. CDR3 nucleotide sequence: TGTGCCAGCAGACCCCAGGGGCCAGATACGCAGTATTTT. It translates to CASRPQGPDTQYF.

The genes are TRBV28 and TRBJ1-5; the D gene is possibly TRBD1 (5 bases). Germline CDR1 and CDR2: MDHEN and SYDVKM. This CDR3 contains 16 residues. With 5 bases removed from V and 9 bases from J, the gap between germline ends came to 23 bases. CDR3 in amino acids: CASSEVLVGNQGPQHF. The CDR3 DNA is TGTGCCAGCAGTGAAGTTCTGGTTGGCAATCAGGGGCCCCAGCATTTT.

The rearrangement uses TRBV9 and TRBJ1-1, with 7 bases identical to TRBD1. The CDR3 is made up of 14 amino acids. Germline loops: CDR1 SGDLS, CDR2 YYNGEE. V lost 3 bases, J lost 4 bases, and 6 bases stayed unmatched. The CDR3: CASSASQGGTEAFF. CDR3 sequence (DNA): TGTGCCAGCAGCGCAAGTCAGGGGGGCACTGAAGCTTTCTTT.

The V gene is TRBV13, the J gene TRBJ2-3; TRBD2 matches at 7 bases. Germline values: CDR1 PRHDT, CDR2 FYEKMQ (reference sequence). Trimming at V came to 5 bases and at J to 0 bases, leaving 5 bases not matched to a gene. The CDR3 loop spans 15 amino acids. As DNA, the CDR3 is TGTGCCAGCAGCGAGACTAGCCCTAGCACAGATACGCAGTATTTT. This sequence encodes CASSETSPSTDTQYF.

The chain links TRBV9 to TRBJ2-1, with 9 nucleotides matching TRBD2. Losses at the gene ends were 1 base for V and 5 bases for J; bases not matched to a gene: 4. The CDR3 is made up of 15 amino acids. CDR1 and CDR2 from the germline V gene are SGDLS and YYNGEE. This CDR3 is CASSVQAGGNNEQFF. As DNA, the CDR3 is TGTGCCAGCAGCGTACAAGCGGGGGGCAACAATGAGCAGTTCTTC.

This clonotype came up a few times. The CDR3 region is CASSAQTGRTDTQYF. The CDR3 DNA reads TGTGCCAGCAGCGCTCAGACGGGACGCACAGATACGCAGTATTTT. The chain has TRBV7-6 and TRBJ2-3; D is perhaps TRBD1 or TRBD2 (5 bases each). The V end lost 5 bases, the J end lost 1 base, and 13 bases lay between the germline ends. Germline V gene lookup returns CDR1 SGHVS and CDR2 FNYEAQ. CDR3 length: 15 residues.

The V gene is TRBV28, the J gene TRBJ2-1, with D perhaps TRBD2 (5 bases). The CDR3 spans 12 residues. Germline CDR1 MDHEN, CDR2 SYDVKM. V dropped 5 bases and J dropped 8 bases, with 10 bases sitting between them. CDR3 in amino acids: CASSPDSDEQFF. The CDR3 region has the DNA TGTGCCAGCAGTCCGGACTCTGATGAGCAGTTCTTC.

The chain employs TRBV20-1 and TRBJ2-1; TRBD2 matches at 10 bases. Germline lookup yields CDR1 DFQATT and CDR2 SNEGSKA (reference sequence). This CDR3 is 15 amino acids long. V lost 7 bases and J lost 6; bases outside the gene matches: 12. The CDR3 loop reads CSGVEGLAGANEQFF. The CDR3 DNA reads as TGCAGTGGAGTGGAGGGCCTAGCGGGGGCCAATGAGCAGTTCTTC.

This clonotype was seen a few times. The chain employs TRBV9 and TRBJ1-6; D uncertain. CDR3 length: 15 amino acids. Deletions cut 1 base from V and 8 bases from J, with 13 bases between. Germline V gives CDR1 SGDLS, CDR2 YYNGEE. The CDR3 here is CASSVRPAVDSPLHF. CDR3 sequence (DNA): TGTGCCAGCAGCGTAAGACCCGCGGTGGATTCACCCCTCCACTTT.